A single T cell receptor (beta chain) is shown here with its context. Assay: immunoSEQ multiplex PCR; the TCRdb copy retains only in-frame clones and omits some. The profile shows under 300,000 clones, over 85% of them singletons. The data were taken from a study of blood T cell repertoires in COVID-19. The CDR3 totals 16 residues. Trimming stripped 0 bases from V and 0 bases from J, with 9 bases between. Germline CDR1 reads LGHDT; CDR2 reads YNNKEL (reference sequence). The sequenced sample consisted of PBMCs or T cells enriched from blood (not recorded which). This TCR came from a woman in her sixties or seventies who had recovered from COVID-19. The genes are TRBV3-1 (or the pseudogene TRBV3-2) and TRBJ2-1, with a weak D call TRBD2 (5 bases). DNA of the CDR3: TGTGCCAGCAGCCAAGATCGAGGGTACTCCTACAATGAGCAGTTCTTC. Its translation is CASSQDRGYSYNEQFF.